Reported below is one TCR beta chain. What it binds is not known. This record belongs to a study of brain T cells in children with intractable seizures. Points from the study as a whole: Pre-surgery blood may have been undersampled, hiding some clones. Only CDR3 sequence similarity suggested viral specificity, without known HCMV serostatus.

The sequenced cases were selected for having the highest brain T cell transcript signatures. At least one anti-epileptic drug was given before surgery. Profiling relied on immunoSEQ multiplex PCR, and the TCRdb table lists in-frame clones only, not all of them. The sample carries over 7,500 clones, roughly 71% recorded once. The CDR3 sequence is 17 residues long. Losses at the gene ends were 1 base for V and 7 bases for J; bases not matched to a gene: 6. CDR1 is LGHNA, CDR2 YNFKEQ, per germline. The specimen was resected brain tissue, collected at surgery. The TCR was taken from a girl aged 2 to 9 with tuberous sclerosis and intractable seizures. This chain links TRBV4-2 with TRBJ2-2; 13 bases fit TRBD2. CDR3 nucleotide sequence: TGTGCCAGCAGCCAAGGCGGACTAGCGGGGGAAGTCGGGGAGCTGTTTTTT. Amino acid sequence: CASSQGGLAGEVGELFF.